The rows below give T cell receptor beta chains drawn from one sample of a study of regulatory T cells in long-lasting Graves disease. MiXCR was run by TCRdb on the multiplex PCR reads, yielding one entry per CDR3 protein. This table has under 500,000 distinct CDR3 sequences, less than 20% appearing once. These data were likewise used in another study, on T cells in Graves' hyperthyroidism and ophthalmopathy.

Sequencing used peripheral blood mononuclear cells (PBMCs), obtained at new diagnosis, from a patient treated with antithyroid drugs. All receptors come from a woman under 40 with Graves disease. Each CDR3 is given with its conserved first and last residue. Each record gives: V gene, J gene, D gene, clone size, CDR3 DNA, CDR3 protein. A D gene is named only where the DNA matches it firmly. Size tells how often a clone was seen (once, few, many) or the class of an expanded clone, and some rows leave it out.

TRBV3-1	TRBJ2-1	NA	NA	TGTGCCAGCAGCCAAGGTTTAATCGGGAGTGCCAATGAGCAGTTCTTC	CASSQGLIGSANEQFF
TRBV6-2/TRBV6-3	TRBJ1-2	TRBD1	NA	TGTGCCAGCAAAGGACAGGAAGCTAACTATGGCTACACCTTC	CASKGQEANYGYTF
TRBV6-9	TRBJ2-5	NA	many	TGTGCCAGCAGTTATCAGGGGTCAGAGACCCAGTACTTC	CASSYQGSETQYF
TRBV30	TRBJ1-2	NA	many	TGTGCCTGGAGCCTAAGGGTGGTTTACTATGGCTACACCTTC	CAWSLRVVYYGYTF
TRBV4-1	TRBJ2-1	TRBD2	NA	TGCGCCAGCAGCCTCAGGACTAGCGGGAGGGTCCTAGGTGACAATGAGCAGTTCTTC	CASSLRTSGRVLGDNEQFF
TRBV7-9	TRBJ2-7	NA	many	TGTGCCAGCAGCCCCCCGGGGGCTAGCTACGAGCAGTACTTC	CASSPPGASYEQYF
TRBV15	TRBJ2-1	NA	many	TGTGCCACCCGTCAGACGGGACTTCACTCCTACAATGAGCAGTTCTTC	CATRQTGLHSYNEQFF
TRBV27	TRBJ2-1	NA	NA	TGTGCCAGCAGGGTTTCGTTAGGGGCCGATGAGCAGTTCTTC	CASRVSLGADEQFF
TRBV28	TRBJ2-1	NA	many	TGTGCCAGCAGTCCCTCTTCGGGAGCCTCCAATGAGCAGTTCTTC	CASSPSSGASNEQFF
TRBV5-4	TRBJ2-1	TRBD2	few	TGTGCCAGCAGCTTAGTGGGACTAGCAACAATTCATGAGCAGTTCTTC	CASSLVGLATIHEQFF
TRBV7-2	TRBJ2-1	NA	many	TGTGCCAGCAGCCAACAGATGAGTGAGCAGTTCTTC	CASSQQMSEQFF
TRBV28	TRBJ2-1	NA	many	TGTGCCAGCAGGGAGGGAGTCGGCGGCAATGAGCAGTTCTTC	CASREGVGGNEQFF
TRBV20-1	TRBJ2-1	TRBD2	NA	TGCAGTGCTAGAGACCAGCGGGAGGGATCCCACAATGAGCAGTTCTTC	CSARDQREGSHNEQFF
TRBV10-3	TRBJ1-5	NA	many	TGTGCCATCAGTGAGCGCCGGGGCTGGAACAATCAGCCCCAGCATTTT	CAISERRGWNNQPQHF
TRBV20-1	TRBJ2-3	NA	many	TGCAGTGCTAGGAACTCGGCAGCCGGGGATACGCAGTATTTT	CSARNSAAGDTQYF
TRBV9	TRBJ2-1	NA	few	TGTGCCAGCAGCGGACTCTTGGGGCTCGCCCCCTACAATGAGCAGTTCTTC	CASSGLLGLAPYNEQFF
TRBV7-2	TRBJ2-1	TRBD2	few	TGTGCCAGCATCAAGCGGGAGGTCAATGAGCAGTTCTTC	CASIKREVNEQFF
TRBV7-8	TRBJ2-1	TRBD2	many	TGTGCCAGCAGCTTAGTGGGCGGGACTAGCGTCTACAATGAGCAGTTCTTC	CASSLVGGTSVYNEQFF
TRBV5-4	TRBJ2-1	NA	many	TGTGCCAGCAGCTCCCTCCGGAATGAGCAGTTCTTC	CASSSLRNEQFF
TRBV2	TRBJ1-2	TRBD1	NA	TGTACCAGCAGTTACGAACAGGGGGACTATGGCTACACCTTC	CTSSYEQGDYGYTF
TRBV7-9	TRBJ1-6	NA	NA	TGTGCCAGCAGCCGGGACTGGGATTCACCCCTCCACTTT	CASSRDWDSPLHF
TRBV20-1	TRBJ2-7	TRBD2	many	TGCAGTGCTAAAGGGACTAGCGGGAGCTCCTACGAGCAGTACTTC	CSAKGTSGSSYEQYF
TRBV6-2/TRBV6-3	TRBJ1-2	TRBD1	NA	TGTGCCAGCAGTGAAGGGACAGGGGGCTATGGCTACACCTTC	CASSEGTGGYGYTF
TRBV10-3	TRBJ2-5	TRBD2	few	TGTGCCATCAGTGGTCGGCGGGAGGGCCTAAAAGAGACCCAGTACTTC	CAISGRREGLKETQYF
TRBV6-9	TRBJ2-1	NA	many	TGTGCCAGCAGTTACAGGGATGATGCCTCCTACAATGAGCAGTTCTTC	CASSYRDDASYNEQFF
TRBV29-1	TRBJ2-6	NA	NA	TGCAGCGCCCAAACCTTCTGGGCCAACGTCCTGACTTTC	CSAQTFWANVLTF
TRBV4-3	TRBJ1-1	TRBD1	NA	TGCGCCAGCAGCCGAGGGACAGGGGACTCCTTCACTGAAGCTTTCTTT	CASSRGTGDSFTEAFF
TRBV28	TRBJ1-1	NA	many	TGTGCCAGCAGTTTCAGGGGGAACACTGAAGCTTTCTTT	CASSFRGNTEAFF
TRBV2	TRBJ2-2	TRBD2	many	TGTGCCAGCAGTGACTGGACTAGCGGGAGTATCGGGGAGCTGTTTTTT	CASSDWTSGSIGELFF
TRBV27	TRBJ2-7	TRBD1	many	TGTGCCAGCAGTTTGCGCGGGACAGGGGTCTACGAGCAGTACTTC	CASSLRGTGVYEQYF
TRBV24-1	TRBJ2-1	NA	many	TGTGCCACCAGTGACTTAGACAGCTCAACGTACAATGAGCAGTTCTTC	CATSDLDSSTYNEQFF
TRBV4-2	TRBJ2-3	TRBD2	NA	TGTGCCAGCAGCCAACTACTAGCGGGAGGCACAGATACGCAGTATTTT	CASSQLLAGGTDTQYF
TRBV27	TRBJ2-3	TRBD1	many	TGTGCCAGCACAGGGGGCATGGATACGCAGTATTTT	CASTGGMDTQYF